These 22 T cell receptor beta chains originate from one sample sequenced in a study of blood T cells in healthy people across ages (dated by TCRdb to the mid-2010s). The library was produced with 5' RACE. Sequenced using an Illumina HiSeq 2500. A second PCR of about 7 to 12 cycles was run with a J-beta primer mix and a sample-barcoded 5' primer. The public reads were run again by TCRdb, first through fastp at Q25 and then through MiXCR, and only productive beta chains were kept. Rows matching on CDR3 protein sequence are summarized as one entry with the most common DNA and genes. The sample table contains around 1,500,000 distinct CDR3 sequences; only one count was recorded for roughly 27% of them. The ten largest make up 6.5% to 8.5% of the sample. The sample was blood. The receptors were gathered from a woman in her 30s in good health.

The chain uses TRBV6-2 or TRBV6-3 and TRBJ1-1; D not resolved. Trimming removed 6 bases at V and 2 bases at J, with 10 bases between. The CDR3 sequence is 13 residues long. Germline loops: CDR1 MNHEY, CDR2 SVGEGT. The CDR3 DNA follows: TGTGCCAGCAGAAACAGCCGAAACACTGAAGCTTTCTTT. This sequence encodes CASRNSRNTEAFF.

The chain carries TRBV7-9 and TRBJ2-3, with 10 bases fitting TRBD1. Germline CDR1 reads SEHNR; CDR2 reads FQNEAQ (reference sequence). The CDR3 has 15 amino acids. The V and J ends lost 7 bases and 3 bases, in that order; junction bases with no gene match: 7. This chain's CDR3 is CASIQRQGATDTQYF. CDR3 nucleotide sequence: TGTGCCAGCATCCAACGACAGGGGGCAACAGATACGCAGTATTTT. Supplemented by reference TRBV7-9 and TRBJ2-3, the full variable domain reads DTGVSQNPRHKITKRGQNVTFRCDPISEHNRLYWYRQTLGQGPEFLTYFQNEAQLEKSRLLSDRFSAERPKGSFSTLEIQRTEQGDSAMYLCASIQRQGATDTQYFGPGTRLTVL.

This clonotype has more than one count but fewer than ten. CDR3 residues: CASSLVSATNYEQYF. In nucleotides, the CDR3 is TGTGCCAGCAGCTTGGTGTCTGCCACAAATTACGAGCAGTACTTC. This sequence joins TRBV5-6 and TRBJ2-7; no firm D call. Germline CDR1 SGHDT, CDR2 YYEEEE. This CDR3 has 15 amino acids. V lost 0 bases and J lost 4, with 14 bases in between.

This clonotype was counted a few times. CDR3: CASTPGGALETQYF. In nucleotides, the CDR3 is TGTGCCAGCACCCCCGGGGGGGCATTGGAGACCCAGTACTTC. This chain joins TRBV11-3 and TRBJ2-7; TRBD2 matches 8 bases. Matching the DNA end better, TRBJ2-5 makes the J call doubtful. This CDR3 has 14 amino acids. Germline-derived CDR1 and CDR2 are SGHNT and YENEEA.

Of note for this clonotype: A clone one base away is much larger, so this may be a read error. V gene TRBV5-1 combines with J gene TRBJ2-7, with D hard to call. CDR1 is SGHRS, CDR2 YFSETQ, per germline. The CDR3 consists of 14 residues. CDR3 in DNA: TGCGCCAACAGCACCAATGGTGCATCCTACGAGCAGTACTTC. It yields the protein CANSTNGASYEQYF.

A few counts support this clonotype. This chain joins TRBV7-3 and TRBJ2-3; perhaps TRBD2 as D (5 bases). Trimming removed 8 bases from V and 0 bases from J, with 12 bases in between. Per germline, CDR1 SGHTA and CDR2 FQGTGA. This CDR3 comprises 14 residues. In DNA, the CDR3 is TGTGCCAGCGGACCGGGGATCAGCACAGATACGCAGTATTTT. Residues: CASGPGISTDTQYF.

The table lists this clonotype with many counts. The rearrangement links TRBV7-2 to TRBJ1-2, with 7 bases that match TRBD1. This CDR3 region has 13 residues. The germline CDR1 and CDR2 sequences are SGHTA and FQGNSA. Unmatched junction bases numbered 3, after V lost 4 bases and J lost 4 bases. This CDR3 is CASSSTGFYGYTF. Here the CDR3 DNA reads TGTGCCAGCAGCTCGACAGGGTTCTATGGCTACACCTTC.

This chain links TRBV7-2 with TRBJ1-4, with D maybe TRBD1 (5 bases). V was trimmed by 5 bases and J by 8 bases, leaving 18 bases between them. Per the germline V gene, CDR1 is SGHTA and CDR2 is FQGNSA. This CDR3 comprises 15 residues. CDR3 region: CASSTQAGVEEKLFF. In nucleotides, the CDR3 is TGTGCCAGCAGCACGCAGGCGGGGGTGGAGGAAAAACTGTTTTTT.

In its sample, this clonotype was seen once. A much larger clone differs from this one at a single base, so this may be a read error. The chain couples TRBV12-3 or TRBV12-4 to TRBJ2-6; the D call may be TRBD1 or TRBD2 (5 bases each). This CDR3 has 14 residues. In DNA form, the CDR3 reads TGTGCCAGCGGAGCGGCCTCTGGGGCCAACGTCCGGACTTTC. It encodes CASGAASGANVRTF.

This clonotype was seen many times. V gene TRBV20-1 combines with J gene TRBJ2-7; possible D gene TRBD2, 5 bases. CDR1 DFQATT and CDR2 SNEGSKA come from the germline V gene (reference sequence). The CDR3 is 13 residues long. The ends were cut back, 5 bases at V and 5 bases at J, with 16 bases in the middle. DNA for the CDR3: TGCAGTGCTCCCCTCGGGGAGAGGGACGAGCAGTACTTC. As protein: CSAPLGERDEQYF.

The table lists this clonotype with many counts. J is TRBJ1-4 and V is TRBV29-1; no reliable D call. CDR1 and CDR2 from the germline V gene are SQVTM and ANQGSEA. The CDR3 sequence is 11 residues long. CDR3 region: CRPWTNEKLFF. For the CDR3, the DNA is TGCCGTCCCTGGACTAATGAAAAACTGTTTTTT.

This chain links TRBV7-9 with TRBJ2-7, with TRBD2 matching over 7 bases. Per the germline V gene, CDR1 is SEHNR and CDR2 is FQNEAQ (reference sequence). The length of the CDR3 is 13 residues. V shed 7 bases and J 7 bases; nucleotides not matched to a gene: 10. The DNA for the CDR3 is TGTGCCAGCAAGGAAGGGGCGGGGGATGAGCAGTACTTC. Its protein is CASKEGAGDEQYF. Using reference TRBV7-9 and TRBJ2-7 for the parts outside the CDR3, the full variable domain is DTGVSQNPRHKITKRGQNVTFRCDPISEHNRLYWYRQTLGQGPEFLTYFQNEAQLEKSRLLSDRFSAERPKGSFSTLEIQRTEQGDSAMYLCASKEGAGDEQYFGPGTRLTVT.

The chain recombines TRBV6-6 with TRBJ2-3, with D perhaps given as TRBD1 or TRBD2 (5 bases each). This CDR3 region has 15 residues. Trimming stripped 10 bases from V and 5 bases from J, with 22 bases between. CDR1 is MNHNY, CDR2 SVGAGI, per germline (reference sequence). As DNA, the CDR3 is TGTGCCACTCATTCCGGGACCCGGGTGCGAGATACGCAGTATTTT. This encodes CATHSGTRVRDTQYF.

J is TRBJ2-5 and V is TRBV5-1; TRBD2 matches 11 bases. The V and J ends lost 2 bases and 5 bases, in that order; junction bases with no gene match: 11. The germline V gene has CDR1 SGHRS and CDR2 YFSETQ. This CDR3 region has 17 residues. The CDR3 region has the DNA TGCGCCAGCAGCTTCGGTCTAGCGGGGGGCAGCCTCGAGACCCAGTACTTC. It codes for CASSFGLAGGSLETQYF.

The rearrangement links TRBV2 to TRBJ2-5; D remains unclear. Trimming removed 0 bases at V and 2 bases at J, with 4 bases between. Germline CDR1 SNHLY, CDR2 FYNNEI. The CDR3 sequence is 13 residues long. CDR3 DNA sequence: TGTGCCAGCAGTGAAGCTATACAAGAGACCCAGTACTTC. This translates into CASSEAIQETQYF.

This clonotype was counted between two and nine times. This sequence joins TRBV3-1 and TRBJ1-2; a possible D gene is TRBD1 (5 bases). V was clipped by 1 base and J by 8 bases, with 11 bases between them. The CDR3 is 13 residues long. Germline-derived CDR1 and CDR2 are LGHDT and YNNKEL (reference sequence). The DNA for the CDR3 is TGTGCCAGCAGCCAAGCGGGGGACGAGGGCTACACCTTC. It specifies CASSQAGDEGYTF. The whole variable domain, remainder taken from reference TRBV3-1 and TRBJ1-2, is DTAVSQTPKYLVTQMGNDKSIKCEQNLGHDTMYWYKQDSKKFLKIMFSYNNKELIINETVPNRFSPKSPDKAHLNLHINSLELGDSAVYFCASSQAGDEGYTFGSGTRLTVV.

The sample holds a few counts of this clonotype. V is TRBV7-6 and J is TRBJ2-6; tentative D call: TRBD1 (5 bases). From germline, CDR1 is SGHVS and CDR2 FNYEAQ. V shed 5 bases and J shed 2 bases, with 16 bases lying between them. This CDR3 region has 17 residues. CDR3 protein: CASSNFRDSAGANVLTF. The CDR3 DNA is TGTGCCAGCAGCAACTTCAGGGATTCTGCTGGGGCCAACGTCCTGACTTTC.

The chain joins TRBV6-1 to TRBJ1-1, with D possibly being TRBD1 (5 bases). Germline V gene lookup returns CDR1 MNHNS and CDR2 SASEGT. This CDR3 is 14 amino acids long. The V gene lost 6 bases and the J gene lost 1 base, with 12 bases spanning the gap. CDR3 region: CASSGDLRNTEAFF. Written as DNA, the CDR3 is TGTGCCAGCAGCGGGGACCTTCGGAACACTGAAGCTTTCTTT.

The chain employs TRBV5-1 and TRBJ2-7; D is uncertain. The end of the DNA is better explained by TRBJ2-5, so the J call may be wrong. The germline CDR1 and CDR2 sequences are SGHRS and YFSETQ. The CDR3 has 13 amino acids. CDR3 sequence (DNA): TGCGCCAGCGGGGTTGGTGCCCAAGAGACCCAGTACTTC. This codes for CASGVGAQETQYF.

This clonotype has at least ten counts. V is TRBV29-1 and J is TRBJ1-2, with 8 positions matching TRBD1. This CDR3 comprises 14 residues. After removal of 6 bases from V and 2 bases from J, the junction contained 8 bases not matched to a gene. The germline V gene has CDR1 SQVTM and CDR2 ANQGSEA. In nucleotides, the CDR3 is TGCAGCGTCTGGACAGGGACGTCCAACTATGGCTACACCTTC. This codes for CSVWTGTSNYGYTF. The full variable domain, with the rest looked up from reference TRBV29-1 and TRBJ1-2, is SAVISQKPSRDICQRGTSLTIQCQVDSQVTMMFWYRQQPGQSLTLIATANQGSEATYESGFVIDKFPISRPNLTFSTLTVSNMSPEDSSIYLCSVWTGTSNYGYTFGSGTRLTVV.

V gene TRBV20-1 combines with J gene TRBJ2-5; D is uncertain. V lost 5 bases, J lost 11 bases, and 21 bases lay in between. The CDR3 covers 13 residues. The germline gives CDR1 DFQATT, CDR2 SNEGSKA (reference sequence). This CDR3 reads CSASHPVGYGQYF. The DNA of the CDR3 is TGCAGTGCTTCCCACCCGGTGGGCTACGGGCAGTACTTC.

The J gene is TRBJ2-1, the V gene TRBV7-2; D may be TRBD1 (6 bases). The CDR3 has 15 residues. Germline V CDR1 and CDR2: SGHTA, FQGNSA. The V gene lost 7 bases and the J gene lost 5 bases, with 18 bases spanning the gap. CDR3 bases: TGTGCCAGCACCGCGGGCCCAGGGGCCCACAATGAGCAGTTCTTC. As protein: CASTAGPGAHNEQFF.